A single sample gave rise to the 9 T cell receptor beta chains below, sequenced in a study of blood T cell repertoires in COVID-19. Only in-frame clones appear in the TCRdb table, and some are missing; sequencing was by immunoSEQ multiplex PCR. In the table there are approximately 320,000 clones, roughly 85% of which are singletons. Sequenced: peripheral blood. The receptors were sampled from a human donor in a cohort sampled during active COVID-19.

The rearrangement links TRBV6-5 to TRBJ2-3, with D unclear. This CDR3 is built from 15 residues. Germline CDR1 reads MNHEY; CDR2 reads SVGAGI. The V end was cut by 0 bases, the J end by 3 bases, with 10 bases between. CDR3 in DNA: TGTGCCAGCAGTTACTCGATAGCCAATACAGATACGCAGTATTTT. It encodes CASSYSIANTDTQYF.

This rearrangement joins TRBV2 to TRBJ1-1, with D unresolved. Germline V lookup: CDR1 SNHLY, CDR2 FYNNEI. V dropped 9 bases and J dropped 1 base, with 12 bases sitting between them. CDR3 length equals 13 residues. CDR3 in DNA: TGTGCCAGTACGGGTACGCAGAACACTGAAGCTTTCTTT. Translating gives CASTGTQNTEAFF.

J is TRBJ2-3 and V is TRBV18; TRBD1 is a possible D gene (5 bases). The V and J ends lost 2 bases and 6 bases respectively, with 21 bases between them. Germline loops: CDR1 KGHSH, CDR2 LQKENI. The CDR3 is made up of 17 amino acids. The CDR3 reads CASSPVAAGAGFDTQYF. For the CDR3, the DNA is TGTGCCAGCTCACCAGTTGCAGCAGGCGCAGGGTTCGATACGCAGTATTTT.

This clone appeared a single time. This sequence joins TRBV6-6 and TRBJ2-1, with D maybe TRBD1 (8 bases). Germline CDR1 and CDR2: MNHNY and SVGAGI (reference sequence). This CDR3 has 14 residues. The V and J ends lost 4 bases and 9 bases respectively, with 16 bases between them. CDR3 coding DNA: TGTGCCAGCAGTTGGGGGGGACAGGAAGCTGAGCAGTTCTTC. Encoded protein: CASSWGGQEAEQFF.

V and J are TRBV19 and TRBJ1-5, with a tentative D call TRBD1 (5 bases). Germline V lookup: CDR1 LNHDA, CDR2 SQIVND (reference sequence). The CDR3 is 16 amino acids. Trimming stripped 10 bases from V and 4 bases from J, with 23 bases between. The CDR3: CATNPRGKGSNQPQHF. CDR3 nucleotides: TGTGCCACCAATCCCCGGGGGAAGGGGTCAAATCAGCCCCAGCATTTT.

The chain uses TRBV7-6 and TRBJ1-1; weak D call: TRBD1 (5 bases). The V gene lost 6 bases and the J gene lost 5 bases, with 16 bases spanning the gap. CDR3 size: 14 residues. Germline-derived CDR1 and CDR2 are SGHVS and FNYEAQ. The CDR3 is CASSRSGATTEAFF. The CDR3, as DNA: TGTGCCAGCAGTCGTAGTGGGGCAACGACTGAAGCTTTCTTT.

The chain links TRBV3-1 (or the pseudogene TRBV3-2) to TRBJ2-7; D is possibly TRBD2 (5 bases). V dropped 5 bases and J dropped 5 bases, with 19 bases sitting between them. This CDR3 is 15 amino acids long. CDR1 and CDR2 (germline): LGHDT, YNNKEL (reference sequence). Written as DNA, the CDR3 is TGTGCCAGCAGCGACAAATTCGGGGTACCGAACGAGCAGTACTTC. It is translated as CASSDKFGVPNEQYF.

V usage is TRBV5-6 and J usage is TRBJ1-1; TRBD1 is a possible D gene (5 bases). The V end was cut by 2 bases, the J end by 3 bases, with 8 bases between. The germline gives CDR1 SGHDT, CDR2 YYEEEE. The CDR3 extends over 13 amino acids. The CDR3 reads CASSLNRHTEAFF. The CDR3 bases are TGTGCCAGCAGCTTAAACAGGCACACTGAAGCTTTCTTT.

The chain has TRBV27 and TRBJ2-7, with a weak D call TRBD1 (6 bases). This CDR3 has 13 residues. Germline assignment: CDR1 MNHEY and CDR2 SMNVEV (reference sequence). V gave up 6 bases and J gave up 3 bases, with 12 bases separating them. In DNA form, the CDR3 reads TGTGCCAGCAGGCGTACAGGGAACTACGAGCAGTACTTC. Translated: CASRRTGNYEQYF.